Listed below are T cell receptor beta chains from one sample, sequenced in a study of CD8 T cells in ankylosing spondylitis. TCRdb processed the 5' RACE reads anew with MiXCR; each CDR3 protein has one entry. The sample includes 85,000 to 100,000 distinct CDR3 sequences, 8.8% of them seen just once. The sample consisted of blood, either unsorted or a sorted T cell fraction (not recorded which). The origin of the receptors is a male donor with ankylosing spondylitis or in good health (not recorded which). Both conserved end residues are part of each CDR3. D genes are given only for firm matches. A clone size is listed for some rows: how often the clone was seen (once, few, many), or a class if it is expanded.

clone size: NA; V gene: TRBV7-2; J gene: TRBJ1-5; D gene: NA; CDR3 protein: CASSLYLAEGQPQHF; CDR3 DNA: TGTGCCAGCAGCTTGTATTTGGCGGAGGGTCAGCCCCAGCATTTT
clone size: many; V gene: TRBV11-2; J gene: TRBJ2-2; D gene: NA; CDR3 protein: CASSPLRGAFTGELFF; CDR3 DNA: TGTGCCAGCAGCCCCCTGAGGGGGGCCTTCACCGGGGAGCTGTTTTTT
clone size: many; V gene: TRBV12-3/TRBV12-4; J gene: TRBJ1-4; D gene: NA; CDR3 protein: CASTLEEPPNEKLFF; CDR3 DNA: TGTGCCAGCACTTTAGAGGAGCCCCCTAATGAAAAACTGTTTTTT
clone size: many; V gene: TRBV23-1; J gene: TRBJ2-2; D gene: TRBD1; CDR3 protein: CASSHPDRENTGELFF; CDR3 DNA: TGCGCCAGCAGTCACCCGGACAGGGAAAACACCGGGGAGCTGTTTTTT
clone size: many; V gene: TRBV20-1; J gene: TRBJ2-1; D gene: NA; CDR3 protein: CSARPFGRGEQFF; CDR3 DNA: TGCAGTGCTAGGCCATTCGGCAGGGGTGAGCAGTTCTTC
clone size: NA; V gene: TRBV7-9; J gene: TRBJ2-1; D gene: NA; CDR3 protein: CASSRRLGGEQFF; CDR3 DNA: TGTGCCAGCTCGCGGCGCCTTGGTGGTGAGCAGTTCTTC
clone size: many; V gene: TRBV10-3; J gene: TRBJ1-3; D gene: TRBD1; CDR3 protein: CAISRTGSEGNTIYF; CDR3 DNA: TGTGCCATCAGTCGGACAGGCAGCGAAGGAAACACCATATATTTT
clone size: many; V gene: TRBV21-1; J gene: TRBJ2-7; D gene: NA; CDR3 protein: CASSKPDPRTGTYEQYF; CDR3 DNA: TGTGCCAGCAGCAAACCCGACCCTCGGACAGGGACCTACGAGCAGTACTTC
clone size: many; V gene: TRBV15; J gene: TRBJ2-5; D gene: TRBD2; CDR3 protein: CATSATSGGETQYF; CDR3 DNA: TGTGCCACCAGCGCGACTAGCGGGGGCGAGACCCAGTACTTC
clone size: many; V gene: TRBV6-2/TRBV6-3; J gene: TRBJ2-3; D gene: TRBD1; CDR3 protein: CASRPRDRAVGTDTQYF; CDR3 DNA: TGTGCCAGCAGGCCCCGGGACAGGGCGGTAGGCACAGATACGCAGTATTTT
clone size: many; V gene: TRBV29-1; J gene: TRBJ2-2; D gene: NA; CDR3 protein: CSVEGMTGELFF; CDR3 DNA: TGCAGCGTTGAAGGGATGACCGGGGAGCTGTTTTTT
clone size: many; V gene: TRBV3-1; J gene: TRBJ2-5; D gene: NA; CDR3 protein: CASSPSVAQETQYF; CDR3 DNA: TGTGCCAGCAGTCCAAGCGTAGCTCAAGAGACCCAGTACTTC
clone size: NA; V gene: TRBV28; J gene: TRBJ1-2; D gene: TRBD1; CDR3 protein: CASSPTGEAYGYTF; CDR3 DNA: TGTGCCAGCAGCCCGACAGGGGAGGCCTATGGCTACACCTTC
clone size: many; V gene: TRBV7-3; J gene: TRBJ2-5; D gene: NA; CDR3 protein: CASSLKGVGGRGQETQYF; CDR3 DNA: TGTGCCAGCAGCTTAAAAGGGGTCGGGGGGCGAGGCCAAGAGACCCAGTACTTC
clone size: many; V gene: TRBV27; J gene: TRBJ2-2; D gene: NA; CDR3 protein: CASSLVRAGELFF; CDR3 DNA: TGTGCCAGCAGTTTGGTTAGGGCCGGGGAGCTGTTTTTT
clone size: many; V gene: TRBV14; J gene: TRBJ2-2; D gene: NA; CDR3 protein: CASSQERYGELFF; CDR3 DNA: TGTGCCAGCAGCCAGGAGCGTTACGGGGAGCTGTTTTTT